This entry lists 2 T cell receptor beta chains sequenced from one sample in a study of T cells in Graves' hyperthyroidism and ophthalmopathy. Amplified TCR beta CDR3 regions derived from RNA transcripts. The HTBI primer set was used in a first-round RT-PCR of the TCR CDR3. TCRdb reprocessed the multiplex PCR reads with MiXCR, giving one entry per CDR3 protein. The table has 300,000 or so distinct CDR3 sequences, over 15% seen once. Input material: blood. The receptors come from a woman between 55 and 75 years old with Graves' ophthalmopathy.

This clonotype was found many times. The chain uses TRBV28 and TRBJ2-7; TRBD2 agrees at 7 bases. The CDR3 extends over 14 amino acids. Germline CDR1 and CDR2: MDHEN and SYDVKM. The V and J ends lost 5 bases and 2 bases, in that order; junction bases with no gene match: 6. The CDR3 region is CASSGGGLAYEQYF. CDR3 DNA sequence: TGTGCCAGCAGTGGGGGAGGGTTGGCCTACGAGCAGTACTTC.

For this clonotype: Given a much more abundant clone one base away, this may be a read error. The rearrangement uses TRBV7-2 and TRBJ1-4; the D is unclear. Trimming stripped 2 bases from V and 8 bases from J, with 6 bases between. The CDR3 has 12 residues. Germline V CDR1 and CDR2: SGHTA, FQGNSA. CDR3 bases: TGTGCCAGCAGCTTATTTGTGGAAAAACTGTTTTTT. Translation gives CASSLFVEKLFF.